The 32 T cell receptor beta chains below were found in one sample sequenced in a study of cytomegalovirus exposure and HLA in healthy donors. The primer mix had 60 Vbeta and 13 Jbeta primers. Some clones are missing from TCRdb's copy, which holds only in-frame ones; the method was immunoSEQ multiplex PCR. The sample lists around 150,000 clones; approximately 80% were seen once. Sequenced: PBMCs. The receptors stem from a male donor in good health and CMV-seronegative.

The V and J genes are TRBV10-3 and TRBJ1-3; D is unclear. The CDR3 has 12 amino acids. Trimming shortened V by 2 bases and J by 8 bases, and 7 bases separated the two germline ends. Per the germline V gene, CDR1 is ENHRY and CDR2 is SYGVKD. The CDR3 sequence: CAISEDSDTIYF. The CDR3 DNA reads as TGTGCCATCAGTGAGGACTCGGACACCATATATTTT.

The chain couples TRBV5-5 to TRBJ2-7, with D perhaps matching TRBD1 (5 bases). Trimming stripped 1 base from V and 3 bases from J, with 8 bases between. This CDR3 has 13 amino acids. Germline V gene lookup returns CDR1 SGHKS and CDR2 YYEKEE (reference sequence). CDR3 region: CASSLTRVYEQYF. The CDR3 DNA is TGTGCCAGCAGCTTGACCAGGGTCTACGAGCAGTACTTC.

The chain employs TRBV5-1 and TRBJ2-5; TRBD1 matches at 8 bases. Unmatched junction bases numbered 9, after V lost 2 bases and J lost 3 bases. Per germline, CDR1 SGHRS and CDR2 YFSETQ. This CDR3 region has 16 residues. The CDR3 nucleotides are TGCGCCAGCAGCTTAGGACAGGGTACGGTTAAAGAGACCCAGTACTTC. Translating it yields CASSLGQGTVKETQYF.

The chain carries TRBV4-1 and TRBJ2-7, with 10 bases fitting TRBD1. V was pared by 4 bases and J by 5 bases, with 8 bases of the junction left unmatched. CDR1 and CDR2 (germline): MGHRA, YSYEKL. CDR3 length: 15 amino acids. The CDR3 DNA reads TGCGCCAGCAGCCCCGCGGGACAGGGGTTCGACGAGCAGTACTTC. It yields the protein CASSPAGQGFDEQYF.

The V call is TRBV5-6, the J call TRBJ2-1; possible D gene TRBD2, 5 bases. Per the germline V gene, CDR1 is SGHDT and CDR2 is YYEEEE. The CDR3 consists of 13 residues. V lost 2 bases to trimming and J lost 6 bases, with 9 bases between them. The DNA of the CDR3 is TGTGCCAGCAGCTTAAAAGGACTCAATGAGCAGTTCTTC. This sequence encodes CASSLKGLNEQFF.

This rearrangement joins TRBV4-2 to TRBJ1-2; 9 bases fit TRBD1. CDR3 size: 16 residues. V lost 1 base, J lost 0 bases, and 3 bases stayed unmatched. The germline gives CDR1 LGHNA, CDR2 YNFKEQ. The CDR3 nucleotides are TGTGCCAGCAGCCAAGGAGGGACAGGGACTAACTATGGCTACACCTTC. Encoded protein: CASSQGGTGTNYGYTF.

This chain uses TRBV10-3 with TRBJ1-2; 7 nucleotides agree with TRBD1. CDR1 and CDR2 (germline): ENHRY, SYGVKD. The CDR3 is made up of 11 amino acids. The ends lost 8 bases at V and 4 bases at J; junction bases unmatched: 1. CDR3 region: CAIGTVYGYTF. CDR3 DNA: TGTGCCATCGGGACAGTCTATGGCTACACCTTC.

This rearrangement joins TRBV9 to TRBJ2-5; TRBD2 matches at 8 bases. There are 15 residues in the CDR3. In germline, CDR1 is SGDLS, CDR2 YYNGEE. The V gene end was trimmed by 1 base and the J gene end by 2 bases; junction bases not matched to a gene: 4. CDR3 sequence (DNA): TGTGCCAGCAGCGTATACAGCGGGGGACAAGAGACCCAGTACTTC. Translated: CASSVYSGGQETQYF.

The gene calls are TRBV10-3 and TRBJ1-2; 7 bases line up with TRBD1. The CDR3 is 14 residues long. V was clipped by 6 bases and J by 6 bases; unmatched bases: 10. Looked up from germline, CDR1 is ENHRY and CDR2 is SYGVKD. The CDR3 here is CAISHGTVGDGYTF. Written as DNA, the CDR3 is TGTGCCATCAGCCACGGGACAGTAGGGGATGGCTACACCTTC.

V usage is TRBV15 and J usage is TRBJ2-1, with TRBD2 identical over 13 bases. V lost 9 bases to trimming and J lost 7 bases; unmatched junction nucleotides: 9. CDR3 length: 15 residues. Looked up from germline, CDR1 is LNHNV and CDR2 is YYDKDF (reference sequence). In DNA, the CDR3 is TGTGCCACAGCTACCGGGACTAGCGGGGTAAATGAGCAGTTCTTC. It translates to CATATGTSGVNEQFF.

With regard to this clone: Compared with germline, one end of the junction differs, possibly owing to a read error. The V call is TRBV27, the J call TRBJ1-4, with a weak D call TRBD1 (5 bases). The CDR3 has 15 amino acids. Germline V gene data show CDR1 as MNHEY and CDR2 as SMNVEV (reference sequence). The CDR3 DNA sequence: TGTACCAGCAGTTTAGGGGCAGCAACTAATGAAAAACTGTTTTTT. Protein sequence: CTSSLGAATNEKLFF.

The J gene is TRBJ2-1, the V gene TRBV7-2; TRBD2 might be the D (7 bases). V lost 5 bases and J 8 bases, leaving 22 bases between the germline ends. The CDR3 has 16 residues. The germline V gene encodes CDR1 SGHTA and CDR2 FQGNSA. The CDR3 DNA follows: TGTGCCAGCAGCCCCTATGGGGGGGGCCGGATCTATGAGCAGTTCTTC. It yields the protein CASSPYGGGRIYEQFF.

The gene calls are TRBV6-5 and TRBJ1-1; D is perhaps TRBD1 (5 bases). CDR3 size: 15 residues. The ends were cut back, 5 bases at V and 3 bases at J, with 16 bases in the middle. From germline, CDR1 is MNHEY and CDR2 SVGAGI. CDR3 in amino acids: CASSTRRGVDTEAFF. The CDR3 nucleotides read TGTGCCAGCAGTACCCGCCGGGGGGTGGACACTGAAGCTTTCTTT.

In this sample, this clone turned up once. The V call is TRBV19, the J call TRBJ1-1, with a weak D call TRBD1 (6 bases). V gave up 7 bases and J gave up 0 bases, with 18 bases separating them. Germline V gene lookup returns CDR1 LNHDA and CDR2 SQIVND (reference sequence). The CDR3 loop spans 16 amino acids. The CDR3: CASTPIDRIMNTEAFF. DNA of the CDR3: TGTGCCAGTACCCCCATCGACAGGATAATGAACACTGAAGCTTTCTTT.

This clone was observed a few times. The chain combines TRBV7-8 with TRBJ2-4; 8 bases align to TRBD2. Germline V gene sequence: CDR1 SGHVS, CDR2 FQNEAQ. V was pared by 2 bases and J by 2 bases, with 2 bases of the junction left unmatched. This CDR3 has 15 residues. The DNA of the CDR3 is TGTGCCAGCAGCTTAAGCGGGGGTCCCAAAAACATTCAGTACTTC. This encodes CASSLSGGPKNIQYF.

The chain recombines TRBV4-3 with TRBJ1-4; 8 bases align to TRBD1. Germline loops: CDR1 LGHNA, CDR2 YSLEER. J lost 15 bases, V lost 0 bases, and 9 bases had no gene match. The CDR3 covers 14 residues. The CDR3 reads CASSQDPGQGGMFF. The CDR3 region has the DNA TGCGCCAGCAGCCAAGATCCCGGACAGGGAGGAATGTTTTTT.

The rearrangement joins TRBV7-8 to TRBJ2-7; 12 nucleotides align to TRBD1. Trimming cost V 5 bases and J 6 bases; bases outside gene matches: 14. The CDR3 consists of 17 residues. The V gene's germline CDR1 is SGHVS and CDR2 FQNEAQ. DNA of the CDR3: TGTGCCAGCAGCCCACTAATCATACCGGGACAGGGGGCCGAGCAGTACTTC. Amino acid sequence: CASSPLIIPGQGAEQYF.

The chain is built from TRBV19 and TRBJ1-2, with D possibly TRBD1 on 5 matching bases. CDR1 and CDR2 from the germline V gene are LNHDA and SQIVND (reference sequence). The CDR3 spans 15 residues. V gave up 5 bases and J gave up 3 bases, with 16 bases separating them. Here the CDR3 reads CASSQQGANYYGYTF. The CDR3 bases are TGTGCCAGTAGTCAACAAGGGGCTAACTACTATGGCTACACCTTC.

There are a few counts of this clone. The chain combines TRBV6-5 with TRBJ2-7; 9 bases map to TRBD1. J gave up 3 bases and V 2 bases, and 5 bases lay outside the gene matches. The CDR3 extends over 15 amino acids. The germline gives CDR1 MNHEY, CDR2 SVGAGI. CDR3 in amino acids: CASSYRGGQGYEQYF. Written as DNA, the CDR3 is TGTGCCAGCAGTTACCGAGGGGGACAGGGCTACGAGCAGTACTTC.

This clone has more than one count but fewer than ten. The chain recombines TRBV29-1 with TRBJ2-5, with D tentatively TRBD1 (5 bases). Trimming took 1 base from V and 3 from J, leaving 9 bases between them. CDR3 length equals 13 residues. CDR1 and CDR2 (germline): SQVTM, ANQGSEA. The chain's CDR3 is CSVEGGSKETQYF. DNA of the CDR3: TGCAGCGTTGAAGGGGGCAGTAAAGAGACCCAGTACTTC.

Here the CDR3 reads CSVLQGRVGYTF. The CDR3 DNA reads TGCAGCGTTCTTCAGGGGAGGGTTGGCTACACCTTC. The gene calls are TRBV29-1 and TRBJ1-2; tentative D call: TRBD1 (6 bases). CDR3 length: 12 residues. Germline CDR1 reads SQVTM; CDR2 reads ANQGSEA. V lost 5 bases, J lost 7 bases, and 14 bases lay in between.

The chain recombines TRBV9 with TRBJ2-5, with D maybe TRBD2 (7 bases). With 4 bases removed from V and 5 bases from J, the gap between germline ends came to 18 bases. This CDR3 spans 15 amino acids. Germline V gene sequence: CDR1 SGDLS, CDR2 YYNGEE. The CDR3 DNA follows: TGTGCCAGCAGCCCAGGAGGGGGGGCGTGGGAGACCCAGTACTTC. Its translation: CASSPGGGAWETQYF.

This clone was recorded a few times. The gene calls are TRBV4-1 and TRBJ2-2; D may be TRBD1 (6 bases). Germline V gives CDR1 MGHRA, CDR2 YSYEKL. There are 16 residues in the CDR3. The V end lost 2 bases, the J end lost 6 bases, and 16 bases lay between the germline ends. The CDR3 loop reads CASSQSTTRGPGELFF. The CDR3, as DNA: TGCGCCAGCAGCCAAAGTACGACCAGGGGCCCCGGGGAGCTGTTTTTT.

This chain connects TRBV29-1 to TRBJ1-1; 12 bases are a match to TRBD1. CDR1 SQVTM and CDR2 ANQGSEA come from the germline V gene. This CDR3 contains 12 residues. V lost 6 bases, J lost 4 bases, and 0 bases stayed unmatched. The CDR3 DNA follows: TGCAGCGTGGGACAGGGGGCCACTGAAGCTTTCTTT. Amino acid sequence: CSVGQGATEAFF. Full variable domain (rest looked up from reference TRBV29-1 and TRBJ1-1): SAVISQKPSRDICQRGTSLTIQCQVDSQVTMMFWYRQQPGQSLTLIATANQGSEATYESGFVIDKFPISRPNLTFSTLTVSNMSPEDSSIYLCSVGQGATEAFFGQGTRLTVV.

The CDR3 protein is CASSLLGGLRETQYF. The CDR3 region has the DNA TGTGCCAGCAGCTTATTGGGGGGGCTAAGAGAGACCCAGTACTTC. The chain recombines TRBV7-2 with TRBJ2-5; D possibly corresponds to TRBD2 (7 bases). The CDR3 loop spans 15 amino acids. Trimming shortened V by 2 bases and J by 4 bases, and 14 bases separated the two germline ends. Germline CDR1 and CDR2: SGHTA and FQGNSA.

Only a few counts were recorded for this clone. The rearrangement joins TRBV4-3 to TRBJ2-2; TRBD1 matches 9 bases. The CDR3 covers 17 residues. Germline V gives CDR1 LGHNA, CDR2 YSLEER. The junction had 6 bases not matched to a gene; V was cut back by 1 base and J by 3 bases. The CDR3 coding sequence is TGCGCCAGCAGCCAAGTCCGGGACAGGGAACACACCGGGGAGCTGTTTTTT. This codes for CASSQVRDREHTGELFF.

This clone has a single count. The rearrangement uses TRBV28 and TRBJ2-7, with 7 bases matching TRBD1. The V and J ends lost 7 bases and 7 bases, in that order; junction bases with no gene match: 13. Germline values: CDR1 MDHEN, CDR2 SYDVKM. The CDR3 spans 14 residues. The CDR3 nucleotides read TGTGCCAGCACCGTTACAGGGGCTCTGGGTGAGCAGTACTTC. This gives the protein CASTVTGALGEQYF.

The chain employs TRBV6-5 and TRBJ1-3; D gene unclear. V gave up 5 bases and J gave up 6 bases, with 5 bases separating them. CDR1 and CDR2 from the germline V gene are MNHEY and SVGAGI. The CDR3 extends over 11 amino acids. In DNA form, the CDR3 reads TGTGCCAGCAGTGAAGCAAACACCATATATTTT. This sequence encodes CASSEANTIYF.

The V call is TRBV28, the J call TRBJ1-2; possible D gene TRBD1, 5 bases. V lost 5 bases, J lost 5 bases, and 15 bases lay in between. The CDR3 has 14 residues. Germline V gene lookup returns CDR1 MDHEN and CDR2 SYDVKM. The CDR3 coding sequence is TGTGCCAGCAGTGGCCCAGGGCAGGTGTATGGCTACACCTTC. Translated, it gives CASSGPGQVYGYTF.

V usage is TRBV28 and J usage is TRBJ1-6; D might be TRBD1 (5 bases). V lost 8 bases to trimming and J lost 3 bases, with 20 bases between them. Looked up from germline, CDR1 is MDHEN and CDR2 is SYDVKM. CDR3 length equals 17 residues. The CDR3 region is CASRGGGAGIYNSPLHF. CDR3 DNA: TGTGCCAGCCGCGGGGGAGGGGCGGGGATCTATAATTCACCCCTCCACTTT.

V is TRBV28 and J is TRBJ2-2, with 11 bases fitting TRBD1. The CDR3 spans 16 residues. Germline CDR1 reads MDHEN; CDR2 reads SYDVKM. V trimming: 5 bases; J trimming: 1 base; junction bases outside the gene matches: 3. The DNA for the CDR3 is TGTGCCAGCAGTAAGGGGACAGGGGGGAACACCGGGGAGCTGTTTTTT. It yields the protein CASSKGTGGNTGELFF.

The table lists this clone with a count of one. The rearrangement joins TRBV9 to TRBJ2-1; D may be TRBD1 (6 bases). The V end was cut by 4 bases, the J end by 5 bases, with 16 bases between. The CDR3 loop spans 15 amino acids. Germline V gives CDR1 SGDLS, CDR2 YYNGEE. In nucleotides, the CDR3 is TGTGCCAGCAGCAAACGGGACAACCGTAACAATGAGCAGTTCTTC. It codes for CASSKRDNRNNEQFF.